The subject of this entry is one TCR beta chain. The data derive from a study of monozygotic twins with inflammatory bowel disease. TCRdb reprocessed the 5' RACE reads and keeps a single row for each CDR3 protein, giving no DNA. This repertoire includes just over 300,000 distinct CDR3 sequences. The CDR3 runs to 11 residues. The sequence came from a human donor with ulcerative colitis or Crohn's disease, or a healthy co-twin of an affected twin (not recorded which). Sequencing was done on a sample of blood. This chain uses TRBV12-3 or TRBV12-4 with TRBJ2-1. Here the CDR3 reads CASSPQRKQFF.